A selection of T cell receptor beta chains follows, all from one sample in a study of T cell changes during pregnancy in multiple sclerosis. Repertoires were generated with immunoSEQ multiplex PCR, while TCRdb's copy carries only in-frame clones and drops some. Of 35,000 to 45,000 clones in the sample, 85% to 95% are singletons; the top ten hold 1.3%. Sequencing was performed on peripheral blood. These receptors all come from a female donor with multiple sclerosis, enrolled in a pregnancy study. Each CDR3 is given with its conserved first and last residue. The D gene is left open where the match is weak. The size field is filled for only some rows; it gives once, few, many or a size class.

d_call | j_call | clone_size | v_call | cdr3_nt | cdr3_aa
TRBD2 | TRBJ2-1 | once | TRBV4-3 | TGCGCCAGCAGCCGGACTAGCCCGCTTATCGATGAGCAGTTCTTC | CASSRTSPLIDEQFF
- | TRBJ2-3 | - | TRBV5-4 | TGTGCCAGCAGCTTGGGGGCGACAGGAACCACAGATACGCAGTATTTT | CASSLGATGTTDTQYF
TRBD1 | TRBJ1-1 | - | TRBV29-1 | TGCAGCGTTGATCAAGGACAGGGAGGCACTGAAGCTTTCTTT | CSVDQGQGGTEAFF
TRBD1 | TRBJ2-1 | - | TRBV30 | TGTGCCTGGAGTGAAACGGGACAGCGAAATGAGCAGTTCTTC | CAWSETGQRNEQFF
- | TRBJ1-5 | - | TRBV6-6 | TGTGCCAGCAAGGACACGGGGCCTCACAATCAGCCCCAGCATTTT | CASKDTGPHNQPQHF
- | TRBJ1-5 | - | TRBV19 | TGTGCCAGTAGTACCGAATATAGCAATCAGCCCCAGCATTTT | CASSTEYSNQPQHF
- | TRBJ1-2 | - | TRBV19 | TGTGCCAGTAGTATAGTGGCCGGGACCCCTGCGGGCTACACCTTC | CASSIVAGTPAGYTF
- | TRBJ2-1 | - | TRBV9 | TGTGCCAGCAGCGTAGCTACGACGGGAGTGGGTGAGCAGTTCTTC | CASSVATTGVGEQFF
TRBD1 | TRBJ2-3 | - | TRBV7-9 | TGTGCCAGCAGCTTAGCGTCAGGGGGCATAAGGGATACGCAGTATTTT | CASSLASGGIRDTQYF
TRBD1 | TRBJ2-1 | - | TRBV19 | TGTGCCAGTAGTGGACAGGGGGCCTCATACAATGAGCAGTTCTTC | CASSGQGASYNEQFF
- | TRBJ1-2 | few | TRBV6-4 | TGTGCCAGCAGTCAGCGCAGCCCACACGGAAAGACCTATGGCTACACCTTC | CASSQRSPHGKTYGYTF
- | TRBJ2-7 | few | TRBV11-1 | TGTGCCAGCAGCTTAGGGGGGGATCCTTACTTC | CASSLGGDPYF
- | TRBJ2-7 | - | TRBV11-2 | TGTGCCAGCGGATTCGGAAAGGGGGTGCCCTCCTACGAGCAGTACTTC | CASGFGKGVPSYEQYF
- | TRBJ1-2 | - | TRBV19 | TGTGCCAGTCCGGGCTACACCTTC | CASPGYTF
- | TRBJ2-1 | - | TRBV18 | TGTGCCAGCTCACATGAATACAGGGTATTCAATGAGCAGTTCTTC | CASSHEYRVFNEQFF
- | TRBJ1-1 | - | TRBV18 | TGTGCCAGCTCACCCTCTAGGGGGGGCTACCCTGAAGCTTTCTTT | CASSPSRGGYPEAFF
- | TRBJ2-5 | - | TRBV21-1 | TGTGCCAGCAGAAAAAGGCGAATGGTAGCGGTCCCTCAAGAGACCCAGTACTTC | CASRKRRMVAVPQETQYF
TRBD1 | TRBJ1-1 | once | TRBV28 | TGTGCCAGCAGTCCCCGACAGGGAATAAACACTGAAGCTTTCTTT | CASSPRQGINTEAFF
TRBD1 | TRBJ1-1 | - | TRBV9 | TGTGCCAGCAACCGAGGGGGCGGCACTGAAGCTTTCTTT | CASNRGGGTEAFF
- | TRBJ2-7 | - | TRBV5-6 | TGTGCCAGCACATTCCGACGGACATATGACTCCTACGAGCAGTACTTC | CASTFRRTYDSYEQYF
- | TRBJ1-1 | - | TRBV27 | TGTGCCACACAAACGGGGAACACTGAAGCTTTCTTT | CATQTGNTEAFF
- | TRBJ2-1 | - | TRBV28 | TGTGCCAGCAGCCCCCGCGTTCGTGCGGCCCAAGGCCCCTACAATGAGCAGTTCTTC | CASSPRVRAAQGPYNEQFF
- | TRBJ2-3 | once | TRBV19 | TGTGCCAGTAGTATAGGGACAGCAGCTGGCACAGATACGCAGTATTTT | CASSIGTAAGTDTQYF
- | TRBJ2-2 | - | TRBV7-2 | TGTGCCAGCAGCCAAAACCAGGGTCCCGGGGAGCTGTTTTTT | CASSQNQGPGELFF
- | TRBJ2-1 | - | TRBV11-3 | TGTGCCAGCAGCTTAGCAGGAATGGATGAGCAGTTCTTC | CASSLAGMDEQFF
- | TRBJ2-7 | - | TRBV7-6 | TGTGCCAGCAGCTTTACCGGGGCTACCTACGAGCAGTACTTC | CASSFTGATYEQYF
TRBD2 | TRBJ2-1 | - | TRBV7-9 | TGTGCCAGCAGCTTATCGACTAGCGGGAATAGTGAGCAGTTCTTC | CASSLSTSGNSEQFF
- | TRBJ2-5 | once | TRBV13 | TGTGCCAGCAGTGGATTCAGGCAAGAGACCCAGTACTTC | CASSGFRQETQYF
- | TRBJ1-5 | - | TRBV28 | TGTGCCAGCAGTTCCCCCGGGGATCAGCCCCAGCATTTT | CASSSPGDQPQHF
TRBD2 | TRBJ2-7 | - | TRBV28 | TGTGCCAGCACCGGCGGGAGTGCGAGCTCCTACGAGCAGTACTTC | CASTGGSASSYEQYF
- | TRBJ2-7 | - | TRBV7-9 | TGTGCCAGCAGCTTATTACCAGGGAGAAGGACCTACGAGCAGTACTTC | CASSLLPGRRTYEQYF
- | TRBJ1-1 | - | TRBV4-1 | TGCGCCAGCAGCCAAACCCCCCAGATGAACACTGAAGCTTTCTTT | CASSQTPQMNTEAFF
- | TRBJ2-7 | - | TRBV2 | TGTGCCAGCAGTCCCCTAGCTGATCCGGACGAGCAGTACTTC | CASSPLADPDEQYF
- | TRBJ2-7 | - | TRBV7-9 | TGTGCCAGCAGCATAGGGGGGGAATTTTACGAGCAGTACTTC | CASSIGGEFYEQYF
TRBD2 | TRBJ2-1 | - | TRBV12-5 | TGTGCTAGTGGTTTGGTCCCGACTAGCGGGGTTACAAATGAGCAGTTCTTC | CASGLVPTSGVTNEQFF
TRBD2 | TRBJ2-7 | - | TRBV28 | TGTGCCAGCAGTTTAATGCTAGCGGGAGTATACGAGCAGTACTTC | CASSLMLAGVYEQYF
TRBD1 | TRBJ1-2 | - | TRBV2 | TGTGCCAGCAGCGACTACAGGGGTTTAAGCTATGGCTACACCTTC | CASSDYRGLSYGYTF
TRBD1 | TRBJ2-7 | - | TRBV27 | TGTGCCAGCAGTTTAGACAGGGAATCCTACGAGCAGTACTTC | CASSLDRESYEQYF
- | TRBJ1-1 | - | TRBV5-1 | TGCGCCAGCAGCTTGGATAAGTGGAGCACTGAAGCTTTCTTT | CASSLDKWSTEAFF
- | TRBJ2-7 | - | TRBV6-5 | TGTGCCAGCAGTTACAACAGGGAAAACTACGAGCAGTACTTC | CASSYNRENYEQYF
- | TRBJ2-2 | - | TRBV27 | TGTGCCAGCAGTCGGGACACCGGGGAGCTGTTTTTT | CASSRDTGELFF
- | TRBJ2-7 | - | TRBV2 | TGTGCCAGCGGCGGACAGCTAACCTCCTACGAGCAGTACTTC | CASGGQLTSYEQYF
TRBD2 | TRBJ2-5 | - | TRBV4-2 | TGTGCCAGCAGCCATCCTTCGGATTTTACCGGGACTAGCGGGAGTAACAGTGAGACCCAGTACTTC | CASSHPSDFTGTSGSNSETQYF
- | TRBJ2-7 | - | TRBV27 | TGTGCCAGCAGTTTGCAGCGGAGCTACGAGCAGTACTTC | CASSLQRSYEQYF
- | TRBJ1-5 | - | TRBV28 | TGTGCCAGCAGCCCGGGGGGACCTTATCAGCCCCAGCATTTT | CASSPGGPYQPQHF
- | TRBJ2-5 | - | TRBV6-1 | TGTGCCAGCAGTGAGGGTGGCAGGGGTAAGACCCAGTACTTC | CASSEGGRGKTQYF
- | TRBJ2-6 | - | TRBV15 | TGTGCCACCAGCCCGGGACAACCGAACTCTGGGGCCAACGTCCTGACTTTC | CATSPGQPNSGANVLTF
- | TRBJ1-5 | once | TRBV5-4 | TGTGCCAGCAGTCCGGCCCCCAATCAGCCCCAGCATTTT | CASSPAPNQPQHF
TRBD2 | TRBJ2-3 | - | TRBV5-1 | TGCGCCAGCAGGGGAGGGCGGGCAGATACGCAGTATTTT | CASRGGRADTQYF
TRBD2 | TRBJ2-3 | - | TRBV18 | TGTGCCAGCTCACCCACCGCCGCGGGAGTCGGAGGGGATACGCAGTATTTT | CASSPTAAGVGGDTQYF
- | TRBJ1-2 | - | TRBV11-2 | TGTGCCAGCAGCTTAGATAGGATGGAGGGCTACACCTTC | CASSLDRMEGYTF
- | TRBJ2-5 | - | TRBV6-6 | TGTGCCAGCAGTTACAGGCGACGGGACTGGGAAGAGACCCAGTACTTC | CASSYRRRDWEETQYF
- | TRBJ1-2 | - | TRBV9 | TGTGCCAGCAGAGACGGGGGGTCTCGGGACTATGGCTACACCTTC | CASRDGGSRDYGYTF
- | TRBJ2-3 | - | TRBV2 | TGTGCCAGCATCCTAGACCTCGGAGATACGCAGTATTTT | CASILDLGDTQYF
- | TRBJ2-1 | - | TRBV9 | TGTGCCAGCAGCGTAGTTGGGCCCGCGTCCTACAATGAGCAGTTCTTC | CASSVVGPASYNEQFF
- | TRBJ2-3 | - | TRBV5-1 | TGCGCCAGCAGCGGAGACGGGAGTACAGATACGCAGTATTTT | CASSGDGSTDTQYF
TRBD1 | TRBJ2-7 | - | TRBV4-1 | TGCGCCAGCAGCCAAGTCCTTGGGACAGGGTCCCACGAGCAGTACTTC | CASSQVLGTGSHEQYF